These 5 T cell receptor beta chains share one sample of origin, sequenced in a study of early T cells in non-severe SARS-CoV-2 infection. TCRdb re-derived calls from the 5' RACE reads in MiXCR, one entry per CDR3 protein. The data contain about 23,000 distinct CDR3 sequences, 4.5% of them singletons. Sequencing used whole blood. Receptor source: an adult who was a healthcare worker with PCR-confirmed SARS-CoV-2 infection or an uninfected control (not recorded which).

This clonotype was counted many times. The chain links TRBV5-1 to TRBJ1-2; 9 nucleotides align to TRBD1. The CDR3 length is 16 residues. The V gene's germline CDR1 is SGHRS and CDR2 YFSETQ. With 0 bases clipped from V and 3 bases from J, the junction kept 6 bases outside the gene matches. The CDR3 sequence is CASSLAPGQGYYGYTF. CDR3 sequence (DNA): TGCGCCAGCAGCTTGGCCCCGGGACAGGGATACTATGGCTACACCTTC.

At least ten counts were recorded for this clonotype. The J gene is TRBJ1-1, the V gene TRBV27, with 9 bases matching TRBD1. Germline-derived CDR1 and CDR2 are MNHEY and SMNVEV (reference sequence). Losses at the gene ends were 4 bases for V and 1 base for J; bases not matched to a gene: 7. CDR3 length equals 16 residues. The CDR3 DNA is TGTGCCAGCAGTTCCCACAGGGGGCGGGGGAACACTGAAGCTTTCTTT. Residues: CASSSHRGRGNTEAFF.

This clonotype appeared many times. The chain joins TRBV6-2 or TRBV6-3 to TRBJ2-7; 8 bases fit TRBD1. Germline CDR1 is MNHEY and CDR2 is SVGEGT. CDR3 length: 15 amino acids. V trimming: 8 bases; J trimming: 0 bases; junction bases outside the gene matches: 9. CDR3 sequence reads: CASEPNRGSSYEQYF. Here the CDR3 DNA reads TGTGCCAGCGAGCCCAACAGGGGGTCCTCCTACGAGCAGTACTTC.

This clonotype has more than one count but fewer than ten. The chain combines TRBV6-5 with TRBJ2-5; no clear D gene. V lost 3 bases and J lost 9, with 14 bases in between. The CDR3 extends over 13 amino acids. In germline, CDR1 is MNHEY, CDR2 SVGAGI. Written as DNA, the CDR3 is TGTGCCAGCAGTTATTTGACCCCTAGGGCCCAGTACTTC. It translates to CASSYLTPRAQYF.

This clonotype was seen a few times. V usage is TRBV11-3 and J usage is TRBJ2-3, with D maybe TRBD2 (7 bases). With 3 bases removed from V and 2 bases from J, the gap between germline ends came to 21 bases. Per germline, CDR1 SGHNT and CDR2 YENEEA. The CDR3 has 18 amino acids. The CDR3 loop is CASSFGRGGLEFTDTQYF. Written as DNA, the CDR3 is TGTGCCAGCAGCTTTGGGCGCGGGGGCCTCGAATTCACAGATACGCAGTATTTT.